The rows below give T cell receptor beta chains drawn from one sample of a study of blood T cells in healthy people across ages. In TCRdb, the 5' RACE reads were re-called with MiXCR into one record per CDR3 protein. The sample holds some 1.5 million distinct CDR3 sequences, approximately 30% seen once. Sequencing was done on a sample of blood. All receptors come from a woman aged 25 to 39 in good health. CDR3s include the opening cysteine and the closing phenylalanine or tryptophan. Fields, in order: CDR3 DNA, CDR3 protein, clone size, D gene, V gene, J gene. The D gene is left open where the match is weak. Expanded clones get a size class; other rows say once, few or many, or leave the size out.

DNA: TGTGCCAGCAGTTCTTCCCGTCGGACAGGGGGCCATGAGCAGTTCTTC
CDR3: CASSSSRRTGGHEQFF
size: few
D: TRBD1
V: TRBV25-1
J: TRBJ2-1

DNA: TGTGCCAGCACAGATCTCCGGGACTGGAACACTGAAGCTTTCTTT
CDR3: CASTDLRDWNTEAFF
size: .
D: .
V: TRBV6-5
J: TRBJ1-1

DNA: TGTGCCAGCAGTTCCGGCGGGCTTTACAGTGAGCAGTTCTTC
CDR3: CASSSGGLYSEQFF
size: .
D: .
V: TRBV7-2
J: TRBJ2-1

DNA: TGTGCCAGCAGTTCAGGGGTTTTCGAGGGGTTCGAGCAGTACTTC
CDR3: CASSSGVFEGFEQYF
size: .
D: .
V: TRBV28
J: TRBJ2-7

DNA: TGCGCCAGCAGCTTGGCCGGTCTAACGAATGAGCAGTTCTTC
CDR3: CASSLAGLTNEQFF
size: .
D: .
V: TRBV5-1
J: TRBJ2-1

DNA: TGTGCCAGCAGTTTAAGTCAGCCCCAGCATTTT
CDR3: CASSLSQPQHF
size: many
D: .
V: TRBV2
J: TRBJ1-5

DNA: TGTGCCAGCAGCGTAGATGTGGCGTATGGCTACACCTTC
CDR3: CASSVDVAYGYTF
size: .
D: .
V: TRBV9
J: TRBJ1-2

DNA: TGTGCCGGCAGCTTAACTAGCGGGGGCTCCTACAATGAGCAGTTCTTC
CDR3: CAGSLTSGGSYNEQFF
size: once
D: TRBD2
V: TRBV7-3
J: TRBJ2-1

DNA: TGTGCCTGGGTAACCCCAGGGGAAGATACGCAGTATTTT
CDR3: CAWVTPGEDTQYF
size: few
D: .
V: TRBV30
J: TRBJ2-3

DNA: TGTGCCAGCAGCCAAGATGACGAGGGCCGGGGCTACACCTTC
CDR3: CASSQDDEGRGYTF
size: .
D: .
V: TRBV3-1
J: TRBJ1-2

DNA: TGTGCCAGCAGCCAAGACTCCGGGACTAGCCCTGGGGGGGAGCAGTTCTTC
CDR3: CASSQDSGTSPGGEQFF
size: .
D: TRBD2
V: TRBV3-1
J: TRBJ2-1

DNA: TGCAGCGTTAAGGGGTCCCCGGGGGGGAGGCACGAGACCCAGTACTTC
CDR3: CSVKGSPGGRHETQYF
size: .
D: TRBD2
V: TRBV29-1
J: TRBJ2-5

DNA: TGCAGCGTTGACGGGGGGAGACTGGAAACGAACACAGATACGCAGTATTTT
CDR3: CSVDGGRLETNTDTQYF
size: few
D: TRBD2
V: TRBV29-1
J: TRBJ2-3

DNA: TGTGCCAGCAGCCAAAGAGGACAGTCCTACGAGCAGTACTTC
CDR3: CASSQRGQSYEQYF
size: few
D: .
V: TRBV7-9
J: TRBJ2-7

DNA: TGTGCCAGCAGTCCTTCCCGGCTCAATGAGCAGGTCTTC
CDR3: CASSPSRLNEQVF
size: once
D: .
V: TRBV2
J: TRBJ2-1

DNA: TGTGCCAGCAGCTTAGGAGAGGACAGGCGTCAAGGTGGCTACACCTTC
CDR3: CASSLGEDRRQGGYTF
size: .
D: TRBD1
V: TRBV7-9
J: TRBJ1-2

DNA: TGTGCCAGCAGTAAATTAGGACAGGGGGTTAGCACCGGGGAGCTGTTTTTT
CDR3: CASSKLGQGVSTGELFF
size: .
D: TRBD1
V: TRBV27
J: TRBJ2-2

DNA: TGCGCCAGCAGCGTTAGTTACTCTGGGGCCAACGTCCTGACTTTC
CDR3: CASSVSYSGANVLTF
size: many
D: .
V: TRBV5-1
J: TRBJ2-6

DNA: TGCAGTGCTCCACAGGGGGCTGTGGGTGGCTACACCTTC
CDR3: CSAPQGAVGGYTF
size: .
D: TRBD1
V: TRBV20-1
J: TRBJ1-2

DNA: TGTGCCAGCAGTTTAGGGTATGCGGACACCGATCATCGGCCCCAGCATTTT
CDR3: CASSLGYADTDHRPQHF
size: .
D: .
V: TRBV28
J: TRBJ1-5

DNA: TGTGCCAGCAGTGAGCTTAGCTATGGCTACACCTTC
CDR3: CASSELSYGYTF
size: many
D: .
V: TRBV12-3/TRBV12-4
J: TRBJ1-2

DNA: TGTGCCAGCAGTCGCGTCCCAGGGAACCATGGCTACACCTTC
CDR3: CASSRVPGNHGYTF
size: .
D: .
V: TRBV28
J: TRBJ1-2